One and the same sample provided the 6 T cell receptor beta chains below, sequenced in a study of blood T cell repertoires in COVID-19. The protocol was immunoSEQ multiplex PCR, while the TCRdb copy is restricted to in-frame clones and leaves out a portion. The sample has 100,000 to 150,000 clones; 65% to 90% are singletons. Input material: peripheral blood. Receptors originate from a woman of 80 years or more with acute or convalescent COVID-19.

Here the CDR3 DNA reads TGTGCCAGCAGCGTAGATTTACAGGTGAATTCACCCCTCCACTTT. Its protein is CASSVDLQVNSPLHF. The chain couples TRBV9 to TRBJ1-6; possibly TRBD1 for D (5 bases). This CDR3 is 15 amino acids long. V gave up 0 bases and J gave up 7 bases, with 11 bases separating them. CDR1 SGDLS and CDR2 YYNGEE come from the germline V gene.

The chain recombines TRBV19 with TRBJ1-4; no clear D gene. The germline CDR1 and CDR2 sequences are LNHDA and SQIVND (reference sequence). Trimming pared 7 bases from V and 2 bases from J, leaving 11 bases between. This CDR3 is 14 amino acids long. CDR3 bases: TGTGCCAGTACCCGAGAGGCGACTAATGAAAAACTGTTTTTT. Its protein is CASTREATNEKLFF.

The chain has TRBV2 and TRBJ2-7; D is uncertain. Trimming cost V 7 bases and J 0 bases, with 10 bases left between them. This CDR3 is 13 amino acids long. The germline CDR1 and CDR2 sequences are SNHLY and FYNNEI. In DNA form, the CDR3 reads TGTGCCAGCATGGCGAGACTCTCCTACGAGCAGTACGTC. Translation gives CASMARLSYEQYV.

V is TRBV5-1 and J is TRBJ1-1; D call uncertain. Germline loops: CDR1 SGHRS, CDR2 YFSETQ. This CDR3 comprises 14 residues. Trimming removed 1 base from V and 0 bases from J, with 7 bases in between. The CDR3 protein is CASSLSQLNTEAFF. Here the CDR3 DNA reads TGCGCCAGCAGCTTGTCACAGTTGAACACTGAAGCTTTCTTT.

The chain couples TRBV14 to TRBJ2-1; D gene unclear. Germline CDR1 and CDR2: SGHDN and FVKESK. This CDR3 is built from 18 residues. Trimming shortened V by 4 bases and J by 0 bases, and 19 bases separated the two germline ends. CDR3: CASSPLPSWAHSYNEQFF. Written as DNA, the CDR3 is TGTGCCAGCAGCCCGCTACCCAGCTGGGCCCACTCCTACAATGAGCAGTTCTTC.

This chain links TRBV5-8 with TRBJ1-3, with 7 bases matching TRBD1. The V gene's germline CDR1 is SGHTS and CDR2 YDEGEE. The V gene end was trimmed by 4 bases and the J gene end by 0 bases; junction bases not matched to a gene: 4. The CDR3 totals 15 residues. CDR3 DNA: TGTGCCAGCAGCGTCGGGACAGACTCTGGAAACACCATATATTTT. This translates into CASSVGTDSGNTIYF. Filled out from reference TRBV5-8 and TRBJ1-3, the complete variable domain reads EAGVTQSPTHLIKTRGQQATLRCSPISGHTSVYWYQQALGLGLQFLLWYDEGEERNRGNFPPRFSGRQFPNYSSELNVNALELEDSALYLCASSVGTDSGNTIYFGEGSWLTVV.